The 11 T cell receptor beta chains below come from one sample, sequenced in a study of blood T cells in healthy people across ages. A sample-barcoded 5' primer and a J-beta primer mix were used in a second PCR of about 7 to 12 cycles. MiXCR was run by TCRdb on the 5' RACE reads, yielding one entry per CDR3 protein. Among about 1.6 million distinct CDR3 sequences, around 35% were seen once, and the ten largest hold roughly 10%. Sequencing was done on a sample of blood. The receptors come from a woman between 25 and 40 years old in good health.

This chain connects TRBV2 to TRBJ1-2; D is unresolved. Trimming took 5 bases from V and 3 from J, leaving 10 bases between them. Per the germline V gene, CDR1 is SNHLY and CDR2 is FYNNEI. The CDR3 covers 13 residues. CDR3 nucleotides: TGTGCCAGCAGTCCTAGGACCCACTATGGCTACACCTTC. This encodes CASSPRTHYGYTF.

The chain combines TRBV27 with TRBJ2-7; a weak D match, TRBD2 (6 bases). The CDR3 loop spans 15 amino acids. The germline V gene has CDR1 MNHEY and CDR2 SMNVEV (reference sequence). Deletions cut 1 base from V and 0 bases from J, with 10 bases between. CDR3 in DNA: TGTGCCAGCAGTTTATGGGGGGACGCCTCCTACGAGCAGTACTTC. Protein product: CASSLWGDASYEQYF.

V is TRBV6-1 and J is TRBJ2-6; TRBD1 is a possible D gene (5 bases). There are 18 residues in the CDR3. From germline, CDR1 is MNHNS and CDR2 SASEGT. V was clipped by 6 bases and J by 0 bases, with 18 bases between them. For the CDR3, the DNA is TGTGCCAGCAGCAAAGGTGCAGGGCAGAGCTCTGGGGCCAACGTCCTGACTTTC. Translating gives CASSKGAGQSSGANVLTF.

CDR3 residues: CATSTSSGEYNEQFF. CDR3 DNA sequence: TGTGCCACCAGCACGAGTAGCGGAGAATACAATGAGCAGTTCTTC. The chain links TRBV15 to TRBJ2-1; D possibly corresponds to TRBD2 (6 bases). The V gene's germline CDR1 is LNHNV and CDR2 YYDKDF (reference sequence). This CDR3 contains 15 residues. With 4 bases removed from V and 4 bases from J, the gap between germline ends came to 14 bases.

This CDR3 reads CASSEMGGASEKLFF. CDR3 coding DNA: TGTGCCAGCAGTGAGATGGGGGGGGCAAGTGAAAAACTGTTTTTT. The chain uses TRBV2 and TRBJ1-4, with D possibly being TRBD1 (6 bases). Trimming shortened V by 3 bases and J by 7 bases, and 15 bases separated the two germline ends. Germline CDR1 SNHLY, CDR2 FYNNEI. The CDR3 is 15 residues long.

This chain uses TRBV28 with TRBJ2-7; a weak D match, TRBD2 (6 bases). Trimming cost V 10 bases and J 1 base, with 17 bases left between them. The CDR3 contains 14 residues. Germline CDR1 is MDHEN and CDR2 is SYDVKM. CDR3: CATNGYGRSYEQYF. In DNA, the CDR3 is TGTGCCACCAATGGGTACGGGAGATCCTACGAGCAGTACTTC.

This clonotype came up many times. The chain uses TRBV12-3 or TRBV12-4 and TRBJ2-3; possibly TRBD2 for D (5 bases). CDR3 length: 13 amino acids. Trimming pared 5 bases from V and 2 bases from J, leaving 8 bases between. CDR3 protein: CASSRDITDTQYF. The CDR3 DNA reads TGTGCCAGCAGTCGGGATATCACAGATACGCAGTATTTT.

The V gene is TRBV6-2 or TRBV6-3, the J gene TRBJ2-7, with D possibly TRBD2 on 6 matching bases. Deletions cut 2 bases from V and 3 bases from J, with 8 bases between. CDR1 is MNHEY, CDR2 SVGEGT, per germline. The CDR3 is 13 amino acids. CDR3 DNA sequence: TGTGCCAGCAGTTACAACGGGGGCTACGAGCAGTACTTC. This gives the protein CASSYNGGYEQYF.

V is TRBV6-2 or TRBV6-3 and J is TRBJ2-7; 9 nucleotides match TRBD2. The CDR3 covers 13 residues. V dropped 10 bases and J dropped 4; count of bases not matched to a gene: 8. Germline CDR1 is MNHEY and CDR2 is SVGEGT. The CDR3 sequence is CATSGTSPYEQYF. The CDR3 nucleotides read TGTGCCACCAGCGGGACTAGCCCTTACGAGCAGTACTTC.

The table lists this clonotype with a count of one. The rearrangement joins TRBV5-1 to TRBJ2-1; 8 bases map to TRBD1. The CDR3 consists of 15 residues. Germline V lookup: CDR1 SGHRS, CDR2 YFSETQ. The junction had 13 bases not matched to a gene; V was cut back by 9 bases and J by 5 bases. DNA for the CDR3: TGCGCCACCCGGCTGGGTCCGACAGGGGACAATGAGCAGTTCTTC. It translates to CATRLGPTGDNEQFF.

V gene TRBV5-1 combines with J gene TRBJ2-2; D gene unclear. The germline gives CDR1 SGHRS, CDR2 YFSETQ. V lost 1 base to trimming and J lost 7 bases, with 11 bases between them. This CDR3 region has 14 residues. The CDR3 nucleotides read TGCGCCAGCAGCTTGATAGAAGGGAACGGGGAGCTGTTTTTT. Its translation is CASSLIEGNGELFF.